Each of the 25 T cell receptor beta chains below was sequenced from the same sample in a study of neurological immune-mediated disorders. TCRdb passed the 5' RACE reads through MiXCR, listing each CDR3 protein once. The sample carries fewer than 50,000 distinct CDR3 sequences, less than 15% recorded once. Noted time point: longitudinal time-point 3. Sequencing input: PBMCs. The receptors shown here come from a man younger than 40 in good health.

This clonotype has a count of ten or more. This chain links TRBV9 with TRBJ2-3; 9 nucleotides align to TRBD1. The CDR3 covers 16 residues. Trimming cost V 4 bases and J 2 bases; bases outside gene matches: 8. From germline, CDR1 is SGDLS and CDR2 YYNGEE. The CDR3, as DNA: TGTGCCAGCAGCCCCGCCTGGGACAGGGTCACAGATACGCAGTATTTT. Its protein product is CASSPAWDRVTDTQYF.

Many counts were recorded for this clonotype. The rearrangement uses TRBV10-3 and TRBJ1-1, with D possibly being TRBD1 (5 bases). CDR1 and CDR2 from the germline V gene are ENHRY and SYGVKD. V was clipped by 10 bases and J by 0 bases, with 9 bases between them. The length of the CDR3 is 12 residues. The CDR3 DNA sequence: TGTGCCACTGGACAAATGAACACTGAAGCTTTCTTT. This sequence encodes CATGQMNTEAFF.

The rearrangement joins TRBV27 to TRBJ1-2; the D gene is possibly TRBD1 (5 bases). This CDR3 has 17 residues. CDR1 and CDR2 from the germline V gene are MNHEY and SMNVEV (reference sequence). Between the trimmed V and J ends, which lost 3 bases and 0 bases, there was a span of 17 bases. In DNA, the CDR3 is TGTGCCAGCAGTTTGCCTATCTCCCCGACAGCTAACTATGGCTACACCTTC. Translating gives CASSLPISPTANYGYTF.

This clonotype has at least ten counts. The J gene is TRBJ2-2, the V gene TRBV20-1; D ambiguous. V lost 5 bases to trimming and J lost 1 base, with 11 bases between them. The CDR3 covers 14 residues. Per the germline V gene, CDR1 is DFQATT and CDR2 is SNEGSKA (reference sequence). The CDR3: CSAPPDLNTGELFF. The CDR3 bases are TGCAGTGCTCCACCTGACTTGAACACCGGGGAGCTGTTTTTT.

The chain joins TRBV29-1 to TRBJ2-7; D is perhaps TRBD1 or TRBD2 (5 bases each). The CDR3 loop spans 14 amino acids. Germline V gives CDR1 SQVTM, CDR2 ANQGSEA. Trimming took off 6 bases at V and 0 bases at J, with 15 bases between the two ends. CDR3 nucleotides: TGCAGCGTCGGGACCGATATCAGCTCCTACGAGCAGTACTTC. Translation gives CSVGTDISSYEQYF.

The sample holds a few counts of this clonotype. The chain recombines TRBV4-1 with TRBJ2-1; 8 bases align to TRBD1. The CDR3 sequence is 16 residues long. With V trimmed by 0 bases and J by 7 bases, 8 bases remained unmatched. The V gene's germline CDR1 is MGHRA and CDR2 YSYEKL. The CDR3 DNA follows: TGCGCCAGCAGCCAAGAATTTCAGGGGGCTCAGAATGAGCAGTTCTTC. Amino acids: CASSQEFQGAQNEQFF.

This clonotype was observed at least ten times. The rearrangement uses TRBV21-1 and TRBJ1-1; the table assigns TRBD1, which was not confirmed against the DNA. TRBV21-1 is a listed pseudogene. The CDR3 sequence is 13 residues long. The chain's CDR3 is CASSKGQNTEAFF. The CDR3 bases are TGTGCCAGCAGCAAGGGACAGAACACTGAAGCTTTCTTT.

This clonotype was counted at least ten times. The CDR3 DNA follows: TGTGCCAGCTCACCAGCAGGGTTTGGGCCGTACTTC. It codes for CASSPAGFGPYF. This chain connects TRBV18 to TRBJ2-7; the D gene is possibly TRBD1 (5 bases). Trimming took off 2 bases at V and 12 bases at J, with 14 bases between the two ends. CDR1 KGHSH and CDR2 LQKENI come from the germline V gene. The CDR3 is 12 amino acids.

Note on this clonotype: Since a much larger clone is just one base distant, this may be a read error. The gene calls are TRBV29-1 and TRBJ2-3; D unclear. The CDR3 loop spans 16 amino acids. Germline CDR1 SQVTM, CDR2 ANQGSEA. V was shortened by 0 bases and J by 1 base, with 14 bases between the two germline ends. The CDR3 DNA sequence: TGCAGCGTTGAAGATCCCGGAGAGGTGGGCACAGATACGCAGTATTTT. It translates to CSVEDPGEVGTDTQYF.

In its sample, this clonotype was seen many times. This chain links TRBV7-9 with TRBJ2-1; 14 nucleotides align to TRBD2. V was clipped by 2 bases and J by 8 bases; unmatched bases: 8. The CDR3 loop spans 17 amino acids. CDR1 and CDR2 (germline): SEHNR, FQNEAQ (reference sequence). CDR3 sequence reads: CASSLSLGLAGADEQFF. The CDR3, as DNA: TGTGCCAGCAGCTTATCTCTGGGACTAGCGGGAGCAGATGAGCAGTTCTTC. The full variable domain, its missing parts supplied by reference TRBV7-9 and TRBJ2-1, is DTGVSQNPRHKITKRGQNVTFRCDPISEHNRLYWYRQTLGQGPEFLTYFQNEAQLEKSRLLSDRFSAERPKGSFSTLEIQRTEQGDSAMYLCASSLSLGLAGADEQFFGPGTRLTVL.

This rearrangement joins TRBV20-1 to TRBJ1-1; 8 nucleotides align to TRBD1. The CDR3 totals 13 residues. Germline lookup yields CDR1 DFQATT and CDR2 SNEGSKA (reference sequence). V lost 7 bases and J lost 5; bases outside the gene matches: 9. The CDR3, as DNA: TGCAGTGGCTCCGTGACAGGGGAAACTGAAGCTTTCTTT. Protein product: CSGSVTGETEAFF.

In its sample, this clonotype was seen many times. The gene calls are TRBV10-3 and TRBJ2-1, with 15 bases fitting TRBD2. This CDR3 region has 15 residues. CDR1 ENHRY and CDR2 SYGVKD come from the germline V gene. The junction had 5 bases not matched to a gene; V was cut back by 4 bases and J by 10 bases. CDR3 region: CAISVGTSGRPEQFF. CDR3 DNA sequence: TGTGCCATCAGTGTAGGGACTAGCGGGAGGCCCGAGCAGTTCTTC.

DNA for the CDR3: TGTGCCATCAGTGAGTCGGGGGACAGGGGGGCTTTCTTT. Protein: CAISESGDRGAFF. The chain uses TRBV10-3 and TRBJ1-1; TRBD1 aligns across 11 bases. The germline V gene has CDR1 ENHRY and CDR2 SYGVKD. The V gene end was trimmed by 0 bases and the J gene end by 11 bases; junction bases not matched to a gene: 2. The CDR3 runs to 13 residues.

At least ten counts were recorded for this clonotype. The chain has TRBV7-9 and TRBJ2-5; D remains unclear. Germline V gene lookup returns CDR1 SEHNR and CDR2 FQNEAQ (reference sequence). Trimming shortened V by 5 bases and J by 2 bases, and 9 bases separated the two germline ends. The CDR3 length is 13 residues. The CDR3 sequence is CASSPPAQETQYF. For the CDR3, the DNA is TGTGCCAGCAGCCCCCCCGCGCAAGAGACCCAGTACTTC.

This chain uses TRBV5-1 with TRBJ2-5; D gene unclear. Trimming took 0 bases from V and 4 from J, leaving 7 bases between them. Germline V gene sequence: CDR1 SGHRS, CDR2 YFSETQ. The CDR3 covers 13 residues. CDR3 sequence (DNA): TGCGCCAGCAGCTTGGTGGGCCGAGAGACCCAGTACTTC. This gives the protein CASSLVGRETQYF.

This clonotype was seen at least ten times. The rearrangement uses TRBV29-1 and TRBJ2-7, with 8 nucleotides matching TRBD2. With V trimmed by 7 bases and J by 4 bases, 12 bases remained unmatched. Germline values: CDR1 SQVTM, CDR2 ANQGSEA. This CDR3 is 14 amino acids long. CDR3 sequence: CSAGEGSGKYEQYF. The DNA for the CDR3 is TGCAGCGCCGGGGAGGGTAGCGGGAAATACGAGCAGTACTTC.

This clonotype was observed at least ten times. The chain employs TRBV3-1 and TRBJ2-1, with a possible D match to TRBD2 (5 bases). This CDR3 is 14 amino acids long. Germline loops: CDR1 LGHDT, CDR2 YNNKEL (reference sequence). With 1 base removed from V and 7 bases from J, the gap between germline ends came to 11 bases. The chain's CDR3 is CASSQAGRSNEQFF. The CDR3, as DNA: TGTGCCAGCAGCCAAGCGGGAAGGAGTAATGAGCAGTTCTTC.

This clonotype turned up a few times. CDR3: CASSLAGKGGETQYF. The CDR3 DNA is TGTGCCAGCAGCTTAGCGGGAAAGGGGGGAGAGACCCAGTACTTC. The chain couples TRBV7-2 to TRBJ2-5; perhaps D is TRBD1 or TRBD2 (6 bases each). This CDR3 region has 15 residues. V lost 0 bases and J 4 bases, leaving 12 bases between the germline ends. Germline V CDR1 and CDR2: SGHTA, FQGNSA. Combining the CDR3 with reference TRBV7-2 and TRBJ2-5 gives the whole variable domain GAGVSQSPSNKVTEKGKDVELRCDPISGHTALYWYRQSLGQGLEFLIYFQGNSAPDKSGLPSDRFSAERTGGSVSTLTIQRTQQEDSAVYLCASSLAGKGGETQYFGPGTRLLVL.

The chain recombines TRBV28 with TRBJ2-1; 14 bases are shared with TRBD2. The CDR3 length is 22 residues. V shed 7 bases and J 8 bases; nucleotides not matched to a gene: 28. Germline CDR1 and CDR2: MDHEN and SYDVKM. The CDR3 spells CASTPQSRLAGGPRGYTHEQFF. The CDR3 DNA reads as TGTGCCAGCACCCCCCAATCACGACTAGCGGGAGGGCCGAGGGGATATACCCATGAGCAGTTCTTC.

The chain has TRBV20-1 and TRBJ2-5, with D possibly matching TRBD2 (5 bases). Trimming stripped 6 bases from V and 8 bases from J, with 13 bases between. The germline CDR1 and CDR2 sequences are DFQATT and SNEGSKA (reference sequence). The CDR3 loop spans 11 amino acids. CDR3 sequence reads: CSAGPRDTQYF. CDR3 nucleotide sequence: TGCAGTGCAGGACCCCGGGATACCCAGTACTTC.

The CDR3 sequence is CASSPRDSNQDTQYF. The CDR3 coding sequence is TGTGCCAGCAGCCCCCGGGACAGTAATCAAGATACGCAGTATTTT. The V and J genes are TRBV13 and TRBJ2-3, with 7 bases fitting TRBD1. The CDR3 loop spans 15 amino acids. The trim removed 5 bases at V and 5 bases at J, leaving 10 bases unmatched. Germline values: CDR1 PRHDT, CDR2 FYEKMQ (reference sequence).

This clonotype was seen ten or more times. CDR3 DNA sequence: TGTGCCAGCAGGGGACAGTACTACGAGCAGTACTTC. Its protein product is CASRGQYYEQYF. V is TRBV2 and J is TRBJ2-7; 7 bases are shared with TRBD1. The germline V gene encodes CDR1 SNHLY and CDR2 FYNNEI. The V segment lost 6 bases and the J segment 3 bases; nucleotides outside the gene matches: 2. The CDR3 extends over 12 amino acids.

The J gene is TRBJ2-7, the V gene TRBV25-1; D may be TRBD2 (6 bases). The germline gives CDR1 MGHDK, CDR2 SYGVNS. This CDR3 has 15 amino acids. V was clipped by 1 base and J by 2 bases, with 12 bases between them. CDR3 amino acids: CASSESGVAPYEQYF. For the CDR3, the DNA is TGTGCCAGCAGTGAATCGGGGGTTGCCCCCTACGAGCAGTACTTC.

This clonotype came up many times. The chain joins TRBV5-1 to TRBJ2-6; D perhaps matches TRBD1 (6 bases). Trimming removed 2 bases from V and 0 bases from J, with 12 bases in between. This CDR3 is built from 17 residues. Per the germline V gene, CDR1 is SGHRS and CDR2 is YFSETQ. CDR3 region: CASSFVGQNSGANVLTF. The CDR3 DNA sequence: TGCGCCAGCAGCTTCGTGGGACAAAACTCTGGGGCCAACGTCCTGACTTTC.

This clonotype was counted at least ten times. V gene TRBV7-8 combines with J gene TRBJ1-1; 7 bases are shared with TRBD1. V was pared by 4 bases and J by 4 bases, with 6 bases of the junction left unmatched. The CDR3 is made up of 14 amino acids. Looked up from germline, CDR1 is SGHVS and CDR2 is FQNEAQ. The CDR3 nucleotides are TGTGCCAGCAGCTCAGCGACAGGGCCCACTGAAGCTTTCTTT. It encodes CASSSATGPTEAFF.